The 25 T cell receptor beta chains in this list originate from one sample, sequenced in a study of OX40 agonist ivuxolimab in advanced cancers. TCRdb's copy holds only in-frame clones and misses some; the assay was immunoSEQ multiplex PCR. The table has nearly 55,000 clones, approximately 85% seen once; the top ten hold approximately 1.3%. Source: CD4+ or CD8+ T cells sorted from blood, taken in a trial of the OX40 agonist ivuxolimab. All receptors come from an adult with an advanced solid tumor such as melanoma, head and neck, liver or kidney cancer.

The chain employs TRBV7-6 and TRBJ2-5; 15 bases match TRBD2. CDR3 size: 16 residues. The J segment lost 1 base and the V segment lost 5 bases, leaving 2 bases of the junction unmatched. The germline V gene encodes CDR1 SGHVS and CDR2 FNYEAQ. The CDR3 protein is CASSRTSGRVQETQYF. CDR3 nucleotide sequence: TGTGCCAGCAGCCGGACTAGCGGGAGGGTCCAAGAGACCCAGTACTTC.

The chain uses TRBV2 and TRBJ1-2; TRBD1 matches 7 bases. This CDR3 region has 15 residues. The germline gives CDR1 SNHLY, CDR2 FYNNEI. V lost 3 bases and J lost 4; bases outside the gene matches: 8. The CDR3 DNA sequence: TGTGCCAGCAGTGACGGGACAGCCAGGGGCTATGGCTACACCTTC. Its protein product is CASSDGTARGYGYTF.

There are a few counts of this clone. The chain employs TRBV28 and TRBJ1-1; 7 nucleotides line up with TRBD1. V trimming: 8 bases; J trimming: 2 bases; junction bases outside the gene matches: 5. The germline V gene has CDR1 MDHEN and CDR2 SYDVKM. The CDR3 is 13 amino acids. This CDR3 reads CASQGGGNTEAFF. The CDR3, as DNA: TGTGCCAGCCAGGGGGGGGGAAACACTGAAGCTTTCTTT.

Relative to its sample, this clone is medium-sized. V and J are TRBV30 and TRBJ1-1; no clear D. CDR3 length: 14 amino acids. The germline CDR1 and CDR2 sequences are GTSNPN and SVGIG (reference sequence). Deletions cut 3 bases from V and 4 bases from J, with 15 bases between. The CDR3 is CAWSRRRVATEAFF. The CDR3 DNA follows: TGTGCCTGGAGCCGAAGGCGGGTTGCCACTGAAGCTTTCTTT.

V and J are TRBV7-7 and TRBJ2-5, with a possible D match to TRBD2 (5 bases). There are 16 residues in the CDR3. From germline, CDR1 is SSHAT and CDR2 FNYEAQ (reference sequence). Deletions cut 5 bases from V and 1 base from J, with 17 bases between. The CDR3 DNA is TGTGCCAGCAGCCGAGGGCAGACAATAGGCCAAGAGACCCAGTACTTC. This gives the protein CASSRGQTIGQETQYF.

A single count supports this clone. The chain uses TRBV11-3 and TRBJ2-1; a possible D gene is TRBD2 (9 bases). From germline, CDR1 is SGHNT and CDR2 YENEEA. Trimming took 5 bases from V and 6 from J, leaving 17 bases between them. The CDR3 contains 15 residues. The CDR3 bases are TGTGCCAGCAGCCCAGGGGGCGGGAGGGTCAATGAGCAGTTCTTC. This codes for CASSPGGGRVNEQFF. Full variable domain (missing parts from reference TRBV11-3 and TRBJ2-1): EAGVVQSPRYKIIEKKQPVAFWCNPISGHNTLYWYLQNLGQGPELLIRYENEEAVDDSQLPKDRFSAERLKGVDSTLKIQPAELGDSAVYLCASSPGGGRVNEQFFGPGTRLTVL.

This clone appeared once. This chain joins TRBV5-1 and TRBJ2-2; TRBD1 is a possible D gene (7 bases). The V end lost 4 bases, the J end lost 6 bases, and 16 bases lay between the germline ends. The CDR3 spans 15 residues. Germline V gives CDR1 SGHRS, CDR2 YFSETQ. The CDR3 region has the DNA TGCGCCAGCAGCCCCTCGACAGGGAGGTCCGGGGAGCTGTTTTTT. Its protein product is CASSPSTGRSGELFF.

The rearrangement joins TRBV19 to TRBJ1-1, with TRBD1 identical over 12 bases. The CDR3 has 14 amino acids. Per germline, CDR1 LNHDA and CDR2 SQIVND (reference sequence). This CDR3 is CAAGQGARETEAFF. In DNA form, the CDR3 reads TGTGCTGCGGGACAGGGGGCTAGGGAAACTGAAGCTTTCTTT.

V and J are TRBV7-9 and TRBJ2-7; 11 bases fit TRBD2. The CDR3 has 19 amino acids. Trimming cost V 6 bases and J 2 bases; bases outside gene matches: 18. Looked up from germline, CDR1 is SEHNR and CDR2 is FQNEAQ (reference sequence). The CDR3 coding sequence is TGTGCCAGCAGTGAACTAAGGCGGGGGCTAGCGGGAGGAACCTACGAGCAGTACTTC. It is translated as CASSELRRGLAGGTYEQYF.

This clone was observed once. The chain has TRBV7-2 and TRBJ2-3, with D maybe TRBD2 (5 bases). CDR1 SGHTA and CDR2 FQGNSA come from the germline V gene. This CDR3 has 15 residues. Trimming took off 3 bases at V and 4 bases at J, with 14 bases between the two ends. CDR3 coding DNA: TGTGCCAGCAGCTTTTTTGGGCGGGCGGCAGATACGCAGTATTTT. This encodes CASSFFGRAADTQYF.

The V call is TRBV7-9, the J call TRBJ2-7; possibly TRBD1 or TRBD2 for D (6 bases each). Between the trimmed V and J ends, which lost 5 bases and 0 bases, there was a span of 14 bases. Germline CDR1 is SEHNR and CDR2 is FQNEAQ (reference sequence). The CDR3 totals 15 residues. CDR3 DNA: TGTGCCAGCAGCCGACAGGACGGGGGCTCCTACGAGCAGTACTTC. Protein product: CASSRQDGGSYEQYF.

This rearrangement joins TRBV11-2 to TRBJ2-7; 9 bases are shared with TRBD1. J gave up 4 bases and V 5 bases, and 0 bases lay outside the gene matches. CDR1 is SGHAT and CDR2 is FQNNGV in the germline V gene. The CDR3 consists of 12 residues. CDR3 in DNA: TGTGCCAGCAGCGGGACAGGGTACGAGCAGTACTTC. It codes for CASSGTGYEQYF.

Worth noting for this clone: A read error may produce the germline difference seen at one junction end. The chain joins TRBV27 to TRBJ2-3; D is possibly TRBD1 or TRBD2 (5 bases each). The germline V gene has CDR1 MNHEY and CDR2 SMNVEV (reference sequence). The CDR3 length is 13 residues. The DNA for the CDR3 is TGTGCCAGCAGTTTAATCCGGGGCGACTCCGAGGATTTT. As protein: CASSLIRGDSEDF.

The CDR3 protein is CASSLGLAGAGRQFF. CDR3 in DNA: TGTGCCAGCAGTTTAGGGCTAGCGGGAGCAGGCAGGCAGTTCTTC. The rearrangement uses TRBV27 and TRBJ2-1, with TRBD2 matching over 10 bases. The CDR3 contains 15 residues. The germline V gene has CDR1 MNHEY and CDR2 SMNVEV (reference sequence). V lost 2 bases to trimming and J lost 12 bases; unmatched junction nucleotides: 10.

The gene calls are TRBV7-9 and TRBJ1-1; TRBD1 might be the D (5 bases). V lost 1 base and J lost 1, with 16 bases in between. Germline lookup yields CDR1 SEHNR and CDR2 FQNEAQ (reference sequence). There are 17 residues in the CDR3. The CDR3 coding sequence is TGTGCCAGCAGCTTAGGGGAGCCAGGGAAAGCGAACACTGAAGCTTTCTTT. Amino acids: CASSLGEPGKANTEAFF. Looking up the rest from reference TRBV7-9 and TRBJ1-1 gives the full variable domain: DTGVSQNPRHKITKRGQNVTFRCDPISEHNRLYWYRQTLGQGPEFLTYFQNEAQLEKSRLLSDRFSAERPKGSFSTLEIQRTEQGDSAMYLCASSLGEPGKANTEAFFGQGTRLTVV.

The V call is TRBV19, the J call TRBJ1-1; D not resolved. The ends were cut back, 1 base at V and 3 bases at J, with 9 bases in the middle. Germline CDR1 is LNHDA and CDR2 is SQIVND (reference sequence). This CDR3 spans 14 amino acids. CDR3 loop: CASSIVGVDTEAFF. CDR3 nucleotide sequence: TGTGCCAGTAGTATAGTGGGAGTGGACACTGAAGCTTTCTTT.

The V and J genes are TRBV6-1 and TRBJ1-1, with D unresolved. CDR1 MNHNS and CDR2 SASEGT come from the germline V gene. The CDR3 extends over 14 amino acids. V dropped 2 bases and J dropped 8 bases, with 15 bases sitting between them. The CDR3 sequence is CASSETPNVAEAFF. The CDR3, as DNA: TGTGCCAGCAGTGAAACGCCTAATGTTGCAGAAGCTTTCTTT.

This chain uses TRBV30 with TRBJ2-1, with TRBD1 as a possible D gene (5 bases). The germline V gene encodes CDR1 GTSNPN and CDR2 SVGIG (reference sequence). With 2 bases removed from V and 0 bases from J, the gap between germline ends came to 14 bases. This CDR3 comprises 16 residues. CDR3 sequence (DNA): TGTGCCTGGAGTCTAACAGGCCTCAGCTCCTACAATGAGCAGTTCTTC. Amino acids: CAWSLTGLSSYNEQFF.

This rearrangement joins TRBV5-1 to TRBJ2-2, with 11 bases lining up with TRBD2. V trimming: 0 bases; J trimming: 4 bases; junction bases outside the gene matches: 5. Germline V lookup: CDR1 SGHRS, CDR2 YFSETQ. This CDR3 contains 17 residues. The CDR3 region is CASSLGLAGQGTGELFF. CDR3 nucleotide sequence: TGCGCCAGCAGCTTGGGACTAGCGGGACAGGGCACCGGGGAGCTGTTTTTT.

This chain uses TRBV30 with TRBJ1-6; D is uncertain. Germline assignment: CDR1 GTSNPN and CDR2 SVGIG (reference sequence). The V end lost 2 bases, the J end lost 8 bases, and 16 bases lay between the germline ends. The CDR3 runs to 15 residues. The chain's CDR3 is CAWSPRSTPDSPLHF. The CDR3 DNA follows: TGTGCCTGGAGTCCGCGGTCGACCCCAGATTCACCCCTCCACTTT.

The chain couples TRBV5-1 to TRBJ2-5; tentatively, D is TRBD2 (5 bases). In germline, CDR1 is SGHRS, CDR2 YFSETQ. This CDR3 spans 13 amino acids. V was cut by 2 bases and J by 4 bases, with 9 bases left in between. CDR3 loop: CASSLSLAETQYF. The CDR3 DNA reads as TGCGCCAGCAGCTTAAGCCTAGCAGAGACCCAGTACTTC.

This clone has more than one count but fewer than ten. The chain is built from TRBV27 and TRBJ2-7; 11 bases fit TRBD2. Germline V lookup: CDR1 MNHEY, CDR2 SMNVEV (reference sequence). With 2 bases clipped from V and 3 bases from J, the junction kept 9 bases outside the gene matches. The length of the CDR3 is 17 residues. CDR3 nucleotides: TGTGCCAGCAGTTTAAAGGTTGGGCTAGCGGGAGGCTACGAGCAGTACTTC. This sequence encodes CASSLKVGLAGGYEQYF.

This chain connects TRBV19 to TRBJ1-4, with D unclear. The CDR3 runs to 16 residues. V shed 4 bases and J shed 0 bases, with 12 bases lying between them. CDR1 LNHDA and CDR2 SQIVND come from the germline V gene (reference sequence). The CDR3 here is CASSNRIIATNEKLFF. DNA of the CDR3: TGTGCCAGTAGTAACAGAATAATTGCAACTAATGAAAAACTGTTTTTT.

The rearrangement uses TRBV7-9 and TRBJ2-1; 11 nucleotides align to TRBD2. J was trimmed by 5 bases and V by 5 bases; bases with no gene match: 11. Germline CDR1 and CDR2: SEHNR and FQNEAQ (reference sequence). This CDR3 region has 17 residues. CDR3 loop: CASSPTSGTSGHNEQFF. CDR3 in DNA: TGTGCCAGCAGCCCGACATCCGGGACTAGCGGACACAATGAGCAGTTCTTC.

The chain joins TRBV28 to TRBJ1-3; no clear D. From germline, CDR1 is MDHEN and CDR2 SYDVKM. With 4 bases removed from V and 4 bases from J, the gap between germline ends came to 5 bases. The CDR3 loop spans 12 amino acids. In DNA, the CDR3 is TGTGCCAGCAGTTCCGGGGGAAACACCATATATTTT. Amino acid sequence: CASSSGGNTIYF.